The T cell receptor beta chain described here comes from a study of T-cell reconstitution after alpha-beta-depleted transplantation in children. This CDR3 is built from 15 residues. Germline-derived CDR1 and CDR2 are SGHTA and FQGNSA. V lost 1 base, J lost 5 bases, and 11 bases lay in between. A TCRbeta library incorporating unique molecular identifiers was prepared. TCRdb reprocessed the PCR reads via MiXCR and lists one record per CDR3 protein. The sample lists roughly 500,000 distinct CDR3 sequences, 32% occurring once. The clonotype comes from a human donor who donated a stem cell graft to a child with aplastic anemia. This sequence joins TRBV7-2 and TRBJ1-4; D gene unclear. The sample consisted of PBMCs from the stem cell graft donor, taken from the stem cell graft. This chain's CDR3 is CASSLVLATNEKLFF. The DNA for the CDR3 is TGTGCCAGCAGCTTAGTTTTAGCGACGAATGAAAAACTGTTTTTT. The whole variable domain, remainder taken from reference TRBV7-2 and TRBJ1-4, is GAGVSQSPSNKVTEKGKDVELRCDPISGHTALYWYRQSLGQGLEFLIYFQGNSAPDKSGLPSDRFSAERTGGSVSTLTIQRTQQEDSAVYLCASSLVLATNEKLFFGSGTQLSVL.